Below, 14 T cell receptor beta chains from the same sample are listed, as sequenced in a study of blood T cell repertoires in COVID-19. Generated by immunoSEQ multiplex PCR, the TCRdb table keeps only in-frame clones and is missing some. There are 150,000 to 200,000 clones in the sample; less than 90% occur only once, and approximately 0.75% lies in the top ten. Material for sequencing was peripheral blood. These receptors were collected from a woman in her 70s with acute or convalescent COVID-19.

The chain is built from TRBV25-1 and TRBJ1-6; TRBD1 might be the D (6 bases). Trimming removed 6 bases at V and 9 bases at J, with 12 bases between. The CDR3 contains 13 residues. Germline CDR1 reads MGHDK; CDR2 reads SYGVNS. CDR3 nucleotide sequence: TGTGCCAGCAGACAGGGCGCAGGTTCACCCCTCCACTTT. It translates to CASRQGAGSPLHF.

V is TRBV28 and J is TRBJ2-3; 11 positions agree with TRBD1. V was clipped by 4 bases and J by 6 bases; unmatched bases: 9. CDR1 MDHEN and CDR2 SYDVKM come from the germline V gene. The CDR3 has 16 amino acids. CDR3 loop: CASSSSGQGGMDTQYF. CDR3 nucleotides: TGTGCCAGCAGTTCCTCGGGACAGGGGGGAATGGATACGCAGTATTTT.

The V call is TRBV6-2 or TRBV6-3, the J call TRBJ2-7; 8 bases map to TRBD2. The junction had 7 bases not matched to a gene; V was cut back by 2 bases and J by 1 base. Per germline, CDR1 MNHEY and CDR2 SVGEGT. The CDR3 runs 16 residues. For the CDR3, the DNA is TGTGCCAGCAGTTACAACAGCGGGAGCGGGTCCTACGAGCAGTACTTC. It translates to CASSYNSGSGSYEQYF.

V usage is TRBV19 and J usage is TRBJ1-5; the match to TRBD1 covers 8 bases. CDR1 and CDR2 (germline): LNHDA, SQIVND (reference sequence). There are 17 residues in the CDR3. After removal of 5 bases from V and 0 bases from J, the junction contained 9 bases not matched to a gene. The CDR3: CASSPWTGFGSNQPQHF. CDR3 DNA sequence: TGTGCCAGTAGTCCTTGGACAGGGTTTGGTAGCAATCAGCCCCAGCATTTT.

The chain combines TRBV6-6 with TRBJ1-2, with 7 bases lining up with TRBD1. This CDR3 has 13 residues. J lost 4 bases, V lost 11 bases, and 10 bases had no gene match. The germline CDR1 and CDR2 sequences are MNHNY and SVGAGI (reference sequence). The CDR3, as DNA: TGTGCCGTTTTCTATGACAGGGCCTATGGCTACACCTTC. Translation gives CAVFYDRAYGYTF.

This clone was counted a single time. The V gene is TRBV5-1, the J gene TRBJ1-2; no reliable D call. Trimming left V 0 bases short and J 5 bases short, with 14 bases between. Germline CDR1 is SGHRS and CDR2 is YFSETQ. This CDR3 is built from 15 residues. The CDR3 coding sequence is TGCGCCAGCAGCTTGGCCCAGCAGGTTGGATATGGCTACACCTTC. It yields the protein CASSLAQQVGYGYTF.

The chain is built from TRBV5-1 and TRBJ1-1; TRBD1 might be the D (5 bases). Germline CDR1 is SGHRS and CDR2 is YFSETQ. The V end lost 4 bases, the J end lost 1 base, and 11 bases lay between the germline ends. CDR3 length: 14 residues. Here the CDR3 reads CASSLRTTNTEAFF. In DNA form, the CDR3 reads TGCGCCAGCAGCCTCCGGACAACGAACACTGAAGCTTTCTTT.

The chain is built from TRBV15 and TRBJ2-3; maybe TRBD2 (6 bases). The ends were cut back, 5 bases at V and 5 bases at J, with 17 bases in the middle. CDR1 LNHNV and CDR2 YYDKDF come from the germline V gene (reference sequence). The CDR3 covers 15 residues. CDR3 sequence (DNA): TGTGCCACCAGCGGACTAACCGTGGGGGGAGATACGCAGTATTTT. This encodes CATSGLTVGGDTQYF.

This clone has only one observation. The genes are TRBV18 and TRBJ2-1, with 9 bases matching TRBD1. The CDR3 is 13 residues long. From germline, CDR1 is KGHSH and CDR2 LQKENI. The J segment lost 7 bases and the V segment lost 5 bases, leaving 3 bases of the junction unmatched. The CDR3 reads CASSSGQGNEQFF. The CDR3 region has the DNA TGTGCCAGCTCATCGGGACAGGGTAATGAGCAGTTCTTC.

The V gene is TRBV18, the J gene TRBJ1-1; TRBD1 agrees at 10 bases. Germline-derived CDR1 and CDR2 are KGHSH and LQKENI. The CDR3 covers 14 residues. V shed 2 bases and J 6 bases; nucleotides not matched to a gene: 3. The CDR3 sequence: CASSPGQGVSEAFF. In DNA, the CDR3 is TGTGCCAGCTCACCAGGACAGGGGGTGTCTGAAGCTTTCTTT.

This clone was detected once. V and J are TRBV5-1 and TRBJ1-4, with 8 bases lining up with TRBD1. The CDR3 is 15 amino acids. V lost 4 bases, J lost 5 bases, and 7 bases stayed unmatched. Germline-derived CDR1 and CDR2 are SGHRS and YFSETQ. The CDR3 DNA follows: TGCGCCAGCAGCCATAACAGGGGGACGAATGAAAAACTGTTTTTT. Protein sequence: CASSHNRGTNEKLFF.

The V call is TRBV7-3, the J call TRBJ2-1; 8 bases agree with TRBD2. There are 16 residues in the CDR3. CDR1 is SGHTA and CDR2 is FQGTGA in the germline V gene. The ends lost 5 bases at V and 6 bases at J; junction bases unmatched: 12. The CDR3 DNA reads as TGTGCCAGCAGCCCGGTGGGGACTAGAGTTATCAATGAGCAGTTCTTC. Encoded protein: CASSPVGTRVINEQFF.

The chain links TRBV9 to TRBJ2-3; D may be TRBD1 (5 bases). The germline V and J ends were trimmed by 0 bases and 0 bases, with 11 bases remaining between them. Looked up from germline, CDR1 is SGDLS and CDR2 is YYNGEE. The length of the CDR3 is 16 residues. The CDR3 nucleotides read TGTGCCAGCAGCGTAGCCGGTGGGGCAAGCACAGATACGCAGTATTTT. This codes for CASSVAGGASTDTQYF.

The chain recombines TRBV24-1 with TRBJ1-5, with 9 bases fitting TRBD1. From germline, CDR1 is KGHDR and CDR2 SFDVKD. V lost 5 bases, J lost 2 bases, and 0 bases stayed unmatched. This CDR3 has 14 residues. The CDR3 here is CATSGTGGNQPQHF. CDR3 nucleotides: TGTGCCACCAGTGGGACAGGGGGCAATCAGCCCCAGCATTTT.